This T cell receptor beta chain was recorded in a study of human T cells and chemical hapten exposure. Study-wide background: The sensitizer, 2% DPC, was used on approximately 2 cm by approximately 2 cm of upper inner arm skin.

In the original workflow: Individual samples carried between about 20,000 and 700,000 TCRs, with approximately 100,000 as the median. TCRdb reprocessed the RACE reads via MiXCR and lists one record per CDR3 protein. TCRdb's processing, not the authors' own work, is the source of the V and J calls. The sample has 30,000 to 40,000 distinct CDR3 sequences; around 6.4% are singletons. Study-wide findings and caveats: Donors' alopecia may make their immune response differ from healthy people's.

Specified time point: patch test 1, 2 weeks after DPC sensitization. As for treatment: therapeutic diphenylcyclopropenone sensitization with weekly scalp DPC. Researchers extracted total RNA from unfractionated whole blood. Ahead of applying each patch test, blood was sampled. The sample holds many counts of this clonotype. The target antigen is unknown. This receptor was identified in a woman aged 25-40 years with alopecia areata. Some clones in this sample may be carry-over from other donors' samples. The sample consisted of whole blood, taken in connection with sensitization to the hapten diphenylcyclopropenone (DPC).

The CDR3 here is CASHKGGILPYNEQFF. Written as DNA, the CDR3 is TGTGCCAGCCACAAAGGAGGGATCCTACCCTACAATGAGCAGTTCTTC. This chain links TRBV11-2 with TRBJ2-1; possibly TRBD2 for D (6 bases). The V and J ends lost 8 bases and 2 bases respectively, with 19 bases between them. Germline CDR1 is SGHAT and CDR2 is FQNNGV. CDR3 length equals 16 residues.